One and the same sample provided the 29 T cell receptor beta chains below, sequenced in a study of blood T cell repertoires in COVID-19. TCRdb's table, derived via immunoSEQ multiplex PCR, lists solely in-frame clones and lacks some. The sample holds roughly 260,000 clones, about 83% seen once. The sample was PBMCs or T cells enriched from blood (not recorded which). These receptors were taken from a woman between 40 and 50 years old who had been exposed to COVID-19.

The sample holds a few counts of this clone. This chain links TRBV19 with TRBJ2-7; the D is unclear. Trimming took off 3 bases at V and 6 bases at J, with 15 bases between the two ends. This CDR3 contains 14 residues. Germline-derived CDR1 and CDR2 are LNHDA and SQIVND (reference sequence). CDR3: CASSIVFASSEQYF. The CDR3 nucleotides read TGTGCCAGTAGTATTGTGTTCGCCTCCAGCGAGCAGTACTTC.

The chain recombines TRBV5-1 with TRBJ2-1, with D possibly being TRBD1 (7 bases). This CDR3 is built from 16 residues. The V end was cut by 1 base, the J end by 6 bases, with 17 bases between. CDR1 is SGHRS and CDR2 is YFSETQ in the germline V gene. The CDR3 loop reads CASSLMPAGGSNEQFF. For the CDR3, the DNA is TGCGCCAGCAGCTTGATGCCGGCAGGGGGGTCCAATGAGCAGTTCTTC.

This sequence joins TRBV6-5 and TRBJ1-6; D remains unclear. Germline CDR1 MNHEY, CDR2 SVGAGI. This CDR3 has 11 residues. V was pared by 8 bases and J by 12 bases, with 11 bases between. The CDR3 nucleotides are TGTGCCAGCTCAAATCGGGAACCCCTCCACTTT. Translated, it gives CASSNREPLHF.

V gene TRBV5-1 combines with J gene TRBJ1-4, with 11 bases lining up with TRBD1. Germline assignment: CDR1 SGHRS and CDR2 YFSETQ. The CDR3 extends over 17 amino acids. The junction had 5 bases not matched to a gene; V was cut back by 4 bases and J by 0 bases. The CDR3 is CASSVGTGGTTNEKLFF. The CDR3 DNA reads TGCGCCAGCAGCGTCGGGACAGGGGGGACAACTAATGAAAAACTGTTTTTT.

The rearrangement uses TRBV7-9 and TRBJ2-7; no definite D call. The CDR3 extends over 12 amino acids. The germline CDR1 and CDR2 sequences are SEHNR and FQNEAQ (reference sequence). V lost 5 bases to trimming and J lost 4 bases, with 9 bases between them. The CDR3 protein is CASSQALYEQYF. The CDR3 DNA is TGTGCCAGCAGCCAAGCCCTTTACGAGCAGTACTTC. The variable domain in full, completed from reference TRBV7-9 and TRBJ2-7, reads DTGVSQNPRHKITKRGQNVTFRCDPISEHNRLYWYRQTLGQGPEFLTYFQNEAQLEKSRLLSDRFSAERPKGSFSTLEIQRTEQGDSAMYLCASSQALYEQYFGPGTRLTVT.

The V and J genes are TRBV5-1 and TRBJ1-1, with TRBD1 as a possible D gene (6 bases). Trimming took 3 bases from V and 4 from J, leaving 10 bases between them. The germline V gene encodes CDR1 SGHRS and CDR2 YFSETQ. This CDR3 spans 13 amino acids. As DNA, the CDR3 is TGCGCCAGCAGCTATGGCAGGGGCACTGAAGCTTTCTTT. Its translation is CASSYGRGTEAFF.

This chain links TRBV28 with TRBJ1-2; D call uncertain. V shed 6 bases and J shed 0 bases, with 2 bases lying between them. In germline, CDR1 is MDHEN, CDR2 SYDVKM. The CDR3 is 11 residues long. The chain's CDR3 is CASSTNYGYTF. The DNA of the CDR3 is TGTGCCAGCAGCACTAACTATGGCTACACCTTC.

There are a few counts of this clone. The chain carries TRBV27 and TRBJ1-6; D is undetermined. This CDR3 comprises 13 residues. Deletions cut 5 bases from V and 7 bases from J, with 9 bases between. The germline V gene has CDR1 MNHEY and CDR2 SMNVEV (reference sequence). CDR3 nucleotides: TGTGCCAGCAGTCCCCGAGGGAATTCACCCCTCCACTTT. Its protein is CASSPRGNSPLHF.

The chain carries TRBV18 and TRBJ2-1; 12 nucleotides match TRBD2. The CDR3 has 19 residues. Germline CDR1 reads KGHSH; CDR2 reads LQKENI. Unmatched junction bases numbered 10, after V lost 3 bases and J lost 1 base. CDR3 sequence (DNA): TGTGCCAGCTCACCCCCGACTAGCGGGGGAGAGGGGTCCTACAATGAGCAGTTCTTC. Translation gives CASSPPTSGGEGSYNEQFF.

The J gene is TRBJ2-5, the V gene TRBV4-1; a weak D match, TRBD2 (6 bases). Germline loops: CDR1 MGHRA, CDR2 YSYEKL. Trimming shortened V by 1 base and J by 3 bases, and 9 bases separated the two germline ends. The CDR3 has 14 residues. In nucleotides, the CDR3 is TGCGCCAGCAGCCAAGGGGGCGGGAAAGAGACCCAGTACTTC. This sequence encodes CASSQGGGKETQYF.

The rearrangement uses TRBV12-3 or TRBV12-4 and TRBJ1-5; D gene ambiguous. V was cut by 0 bases and J by 5 bases, with 5 bases left in between. CDR3 size: 13 residues. DNA of the CDR3: TGTGCCAGCAGTTTAGCAGTAGATCAGCCCCAGCATTTT. Amino acid sequence: CASSLAVDQPQHF.

The gene calls are TRBV5-1 and TRBJ2-5; TRBD1 agrees at 8 bases. This CDR3 is 16 amino acids long. The V gene's germline CDR1 is SGHRS and CDR2 YFSETQ. Trimming removed 1 base from V and 4 bases from J; junction bases left unmatched: 9. CDR3 DNA: TGCGCCAGCAGCTTGCCCGCAGGGGGCCTCGTAGAGACCCAGTACTTC. It specifies CASSLPAGGLVETQYF. The full variable domain, its missing parts supplied by reference TRBV5-1 and TRBJ2-5, is KAGVTQTPRYLIKTRGQQVTLSCSPISGHRSVSWYQQTPGQGLQFLFEYFSETQRNKGNFPGRFSGRQFSNSRSEMNVSTLELGDSALYLCASSLPAGGLVETQYFGPGTRLLVL.

The chain couples TRBV7-9 to TRBJ1-1; D may be TRBD1 (5 bases). The CDR3 contains 14 residues. Germline CDR1 and CDR2: SEHNR and FQNEAQ (reference sequence). The V gene lost 5 bases and the J gene lost 1 base, with 11 bases spanning the gap. The CDR3 DNA sequence: TGTGCCAGCAGCCCCCGGGACTGGAACACTGAAGCTTTCTTT. As protein: CASSPRDWNTEAFF.

The chain is built from TRBV19 and TRBJ2-7, with 9 bases lining up with TRBD1. The germline V gene encodes CDR1 LNHDA and CDR2 SQIVND (reference sequence). J gave up 0 bases and V 4 bases, and 4 bases lay outside the gene matches. This CDR3 spans 15 amino acids. The CDR3 here is CASSNRQGGSYEQYF. Written as DNA, the CDR3 is TGTGCCAGTAGTAACCGACAGGGGGGCTCCTACGAGCAGTACTTC.

The chain is built from TRBV6-5 and TRBJ1-3; D call uncertain. The CDR3 consists of 14 residues. Trimming cost V 6 bases and J 5 bases, with 14 bases left between them. Per germline, CDR1 MNHEY and CDR2 SVGAGI. The DNA for the CDR3 is TGTGCCAGCAGCCGAGAGGATAGTAGAAACACCATATATTTT. Its translation: CASSREDSRNTIYF.

The genes are TRBV7-2 and TRBJ2-7; 8 bases match TRBD1. Germline V CDR1 and CDR2: SGHTA, FQGNSA. The CDR3 runs 13 residues. Unmatched junction bases numbered 3, after V lost 5 bases and J lost 3 bases. The CDR3 nucleotides read TGTGCCAGCAGCCCAGGGGGCGGCTACGAGCAGTACTTC. Translating gives CASSPGGGYEQYF. Looking up the rest from reference TRBV7-2 and TRBJ2-7 gives the full variable domain: GAGVSQSPSNKVTEKGKDVELRCDPISGHTALYWYRQSLGQGLEFLIYFQGNSAPDKSGLPSDRFSAERTGGSVSTLTIQRTQQEDSAVYLCASSPGGGYEQYFGPGTRLTVT.

J is TRBJ1-2 and V is TRBV27; D gene unclear. The CDR3 is 15 amino acids. Germline V gene sequence: CDR1 MNHEY, CDR2 SMNVEV (reference sequence). The V end was cut by 2 bases, the J end by 2 bases, with 12 bases between. CDR3 in amino acids: CASSLTGMGNYGYTF. As DNA, the CDR3 is TGTGCCAGCAGTTTAACGGGGATGGGCAACTATGGCTACACCTTC.

The chain recombines TRBV7-9 with TRBJ2-3; 13 positions agree with TRBD2. Germline trimming cut 6 bases from V and 7 bases from J; bases unmatched to any gene: 10. The CDR3 contains 16 residues. The germline V gene has CDR1 SEHNR and CDR2 FQNEAQ (reference sequence). The CDR3 loop is CASSPLTSGGTNTQYF. The CDR3 DNA is TGTGCCAGCAGTCCCTTGACTAGCGGGGGGACCAATACGCAGTATTTT. Using reference TRBV7-9 and TRBJ2-3 for the parts outside the CDR3, the full variable domain is DTGVSQNPRHKITKRGQNVTFRCDPISEHNRLYWYRQTLGQGPEFLTYFQNEAQLEKSRLLSDRFSAERPKGSFSTLEIQRTEQGDSAMYLCASSPLTSGGTNTQYFGPGTRLTVL.

The chain combines TRBV28 with TRBJ2-1; D is perhaps TRBD2 (6 bases). V lost 9 bases to trimming and J lost 3 bases, with 18 bases between them. This CDR3 has 15 residues. Germline CDR1 is MDHEN and CDR2 is SYDVKM. DNA of the CDR3: TGTGCCAGTACCGTTCCAAGGAGGGGCTACAATGAGCAGTTCTTC. Translated: CASTVPRRGYNEQFF.

The J gene is TRBJ2-7, the V gene TRBV6-6; no reliable D call. From germline, CDR1 is MNHNY and CDR2 SVGAGI (reference sequence). Trimming took 2 bases from V and 2 from J, leaving 10 bases between them. CDR3 length: 14 residues. As DNA, the CDR3 is TGTGCCAGCAGTTACACGCAGGCGACCTACGAGCAGTACTTC. Its protein product is CASSYTQATYEQYF.

The chain is built from TRBV23-1 and TRBJ1-5, with TRBD1 matching over 9 bases. TRBV23-1 is noted as an ORF with a role that remains uncertain. The V segment lost 3 bases and the J segment 6 bases; nucleotides outside the gene matches: 9. The CDR3 spans 16 residues. CDR3: CASSQSGTGFCQPQHF. The DNA for the CDR3 is TGCGCCAGCAGTCAGTCCGGGACAGGGTTCTGTCAGCCCCAGCATTTT.

The chain has TRBV7-9 and TRBJ1-2; D is uncertain. Trimming cost V 3 bases and J 7 bases, with 15 bases left between them. This CDR3 has 14 residues. Germline V lookup: CDR1 SEHNR, CDR2 FQNEAQ (reference sequence). The DNA of the CDR3 is TGTGCCAGCAGCTTGGCGTGGGCCGAGGGTGGCTACACCTTC. Encoded protein: CASSLAWAEGGYTF.

CDR3 loop: CASSLLPWDNLGSGNTIYF. CDR3 nucleotide sequence: TGTGCCAGCAGCCTCTTACCTTGGGACAATCTCGGGTCTGGAAACACCATATATTTT. The chain couples TRBV4-2 to TRBJ1-3; D may be TRBD1 (6 bases). CDR3 length equals 19 residues. Trimming removed 4 bases from V and 1 base from J, with 23 bases in between. Germline CDR1 and CDR2: LGHNA and YNFKEQ.

V gene TRBV7-2 combines with J gene TRBJ1-2, with D possibly TRBD1 on 6 matching bases. The germline V gene encodes CDR1 SGHTA and CDR2 FQGNSA. V was cut by 4 bases and J by 7 bases, with 25 bases left in between. This CDR3 is 17 amino acids long. CDR3 DNA: TGTGCCAGCAGCTCACCTACTGATGTCCAGGGGTTTGGTGGCTACACCTTC. It is translated as CASSSPTDVQGFGGYTF.

CDR3 sequence reads: CASSQGARSETQYF. The CDR3 DNA is TGTGCCAGCAGCCAAGGAGCCAGGTCGGAGACCCAGTACTTC. The chain links TRBV14 to TRBJ2-5, with D unclear. The CDR3 length is 14 residues. Germline CDR1 reads SGHDN; CDR2 reads FVKESK. With 1 base removed from V and 5 bases from J, the gap between germline ends came to 11 bases.

The CDR3 region is CASSWGGQGDQPQHF. In DNA, the CDR3 is TGTGCCAGCAGTTGGGGGGGACAAGGGGATCAGCCCCAGCATTTT. The chain uses TRBV28 and TRBJ1-5; D is possibly TRBD1 (6 bases). The CDR3 loop spans 15 amino acids. Per germline, CDR1 MDHEN and CDR2 SYDVKM. V lost 4 bases and J 5 bases, leaving 15 bases between the germline ends.

This clone was detected only a few times. The chain has TRBV5-1 and TRBJ2-5; 9 nucleotides agree with TRBD1. J lost 10 bases, V lost 6 bases, and 28 bases had no gene match. This CDR3 is 19 amino acids long. CDR1 is SGHRS, CDR2 YFSETQ, per germline. The CDR3 loop reads CASTPPDRGGWIVPKIQYF. The CDR3 DNA reads TGCGCCAGCACGCCTCCGGACAGGGGAGGGTGGATTGTTCCAAAGATCCAGTACTTC.

The chain couples TRBV9 to TRBJ1-2; D gene ambiguous. Germline CDR1 SGDLS, CDR2 YYNGEE. The ends were cut back, 0 bases at V and 4 bases at J, with 7 bases in the middle. The CDR3 is 13 residues long. The CDR3 DNA reads as TGTGCCAGCAGCGTAGACGCAGGCTATGGCTACACCTTC. It specifies CASSVDAGYGYTF.

The J gene is TRBJ2-1, the V gene TRBV9; a weak D match, TRBD2 (7 bases). From germline, CDR1 is SGDLS and CDR2 YYNGEE. Trimming cost V 4 bases and J 4 bases, with 24 bases left between them. The CDR3 sequence is 18 residues long. CDR3 protein: CASSTPEGGPDGYNEQFF. Here the CDR3 DNA reads TGTGCCAGCAGCACCCCAGAGGGGGGGCCGGACGGATACAATGAGCAGTTCTTC.